A single sample gave rise to the 2 T cell receptor beta chains below, sequenced in a study of CD8 T cells in ankylosing spondylitis. Each CDR3 protein is one row after TCRdb ran MiXCR on the 5' RACE reads. The sample holds 200,000 to 250,000 distinct CDR3 sequences; 30% to 35% are singletons and the top ten take roughly 4.2%. Source material: blood, either unsorted or a sorted T cell fraction (not recorded which). The receptors were sampled from a male donor with ankylosing spondylitis or in good health (not recorded which).

The chain joins TRBV20-1 to TRBJ2-5; D perhaps matches TRBD2 (7 bases). Between the trimmed V and J ends, which lost 3 bases and 5 bases, there was a span of 16 bases. Germline CDR1 reads DFQATT; CDR2 reads SNEGSKA (reference sequence). The CDR3 length is 14 residues. The CDR3 nucleotides are TGCAGTGCTAGTCCCCCCAGGGGAGGGGAGACCCAGTACTTC. It encodes CSASPPRGGETQYF.

This clonotype was detected only a few times. The DNA of the CDR3 is TGCAGTGCTAGGGACGGGGGGGACTTTGAAAAACTGTTTTTT. This codes for CSARDGGDFEKLFF. The chain employs TRBV20-1 and TRBJ1-4; D is perhaps TRBD1 (5 bases). The germline gives CDR1 DFQATT, CDR2 SNEGSKA (reference sequence). This CDR3 spans 14 amino acids. V was trimmed by 3 bases and J by 7 bases, leaving 15 bases between them.